This T cell receptor beta chain was found in a study of blood T cell repertoires in COVID-19. Study at large: Spain, Italy and the United States supplied samples that represented acute and convalescent COVID-19. Nucleic acid was either cDNA or gDNA, and it came from T cells, B-cell-depleted T cells, or PBMCs.

As processed by the authors: Amplification from reference gene primers served as the basis for estimated nucleated cell counts. Profiling relied on immunoSEQ multiplex PCR, and the TCRdb table lists in-frame clones only, not all of them. That table furnishes V, J and clone size, whereas the DNA furnished D and trimming. The table has about 200,000 clones, 84% seen once. V trimming: 5 bases; J trimming: 6 bases; junction bases outside the gene matches: 7. CDR1 is SGHNT and CDR2 is YENEEA in the germline V gene. This CDR3 region has 14 residues. This sequence originates from a middle-aged man with active or convalescent COVID-19. The chain is built from TRBV11-3 and TRBJ2-7; 10 positions match TRBD2. Sequencing input: peripheral blood. The CDR3 region is CASSVAGGKVEQYF. CDR3 nucleotides: TGTGCCAGCAGCGTAGCGGGAGGTAAGGTCGAGCAGTACTTC.